This T cell receptor (beta chain) was captured by sequencing in a study of neurological immune-mediated disorders. The V end was cut by 6 bases, the J end by 6 bases, with 14 bases between. Germline lookup yields CDR1 SGHTA and CDR2 FQGTGA. The CDR3 runs 14 residues. This sample's time point: technical triplicate 1. Unsorted libraries were generated from 2 million PBMCs held at -80 degrees C. 5'RACE employing 10-nucleotide random UMIs yielded the cDNA. Over 190 million TCR-beta sequences (from 15-18 subjects) were yielded by each sequencing run. TCRdb reprocessed the 5' RACE reads with MiXCR, giving one entry per CDR3 protein. The sample has about 38,000 distinct CDR3 sequences, around 10% seen once; the top ten hold roughly 3.9%. This clonotype was counted ten times or more.

J is TRBJ2-2 and V is TRBV7-3; D is unresolved. The sequenced material came from PBMCs. The receptor was isolated from a man in his 60s with HTLV-1-associated myelopathy (HAM/TSP). CDR3 bases: TGTGCCAGCAGGACGGGTCAAAGGGCCGGGGAGCTGTTTTTT. This encodes CASRTGQRAGELFF.